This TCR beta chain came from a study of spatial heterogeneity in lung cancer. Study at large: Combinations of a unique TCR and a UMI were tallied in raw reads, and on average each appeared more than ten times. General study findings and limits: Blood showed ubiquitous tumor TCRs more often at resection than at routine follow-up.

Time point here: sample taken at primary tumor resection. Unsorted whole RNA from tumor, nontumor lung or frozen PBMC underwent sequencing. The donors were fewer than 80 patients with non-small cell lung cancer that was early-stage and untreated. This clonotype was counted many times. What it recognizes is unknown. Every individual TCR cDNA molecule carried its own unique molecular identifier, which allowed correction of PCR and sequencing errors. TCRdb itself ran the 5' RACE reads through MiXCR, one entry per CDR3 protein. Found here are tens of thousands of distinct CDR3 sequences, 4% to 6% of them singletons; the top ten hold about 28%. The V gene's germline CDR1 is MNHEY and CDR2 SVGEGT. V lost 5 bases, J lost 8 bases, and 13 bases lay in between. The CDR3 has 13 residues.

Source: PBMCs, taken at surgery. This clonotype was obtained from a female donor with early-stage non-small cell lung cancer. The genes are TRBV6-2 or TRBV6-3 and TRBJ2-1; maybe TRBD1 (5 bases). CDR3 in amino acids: CASSGPWGDEQFF. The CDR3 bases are TGTGCCAGCAGTGGCCCGTGGGGCGATGAGCAGTTCTTC.